Below, 17 T cell receptor beta chains from the same sample are listed, as sequenced in a study of cytomegalovirus exposure and HLA in healthy donors. Both 60 Vbeta primers and 13 Jbeta primers went into the PCR. The assay was immunoSEQ multiplex PCR, and TCRdb's table has in-frame clones only and misses some. The clone table shows about 200,000 clones, with the ten largest holding 0.7% to 0.8%. Sequenced input: PBMCs. These receptors originate from a boy aged 5-17 years in good health and CMV-seronegative.

The chain employs TRBV2 and TRBJ1-4; perhaps TRBD1 as D (6 bases). Trimming left V 8 bases short and J 7 bases short, with 26 bases between. This CDR3 is 17 amino acids long. Germline loops: CDR1 SNHLY, CDR2 FYNNEI. Here the CDR3 reads CASGDITGLRGSEKLFF. CDR3 DNA sequence: TGTGCCAGCGGGGATATAACAGGGTTGAGGGGGAGTGAAAAACTGTTTTTT.

The J gene is TRBJ2-1, the V gene TRBV19, with 7 bases that match TRBD1. This CDR3 is built from 11 residues. Germline CDR1 and CDR2: LNHDA and SQIVND (reference sequence). The junction had 0 bases not matched to a gene; V was cut back by 6 bases and J by 7 bases. CDR3 nucleotides: TGTGCCAGTAGACAGGGGAATGAGCAGTTCTTC. As protein: CASRQGNEQFF.

The rearrangement uses TRBV6-6 and TRBJ1-3; D perhaps matches TRBD1 (5 bases). The CDR3 totals 14 residues. The ends were cut back, 5 bases at V and 2 bases at J, with 10 bases in the middle. CDR1 is MNHNY and CDR2 is SVGAGI in the germline V gene (reference sequence). CDR3 protein: CASSAGGTGNTIYF. The CDR3 coding sequence is TGTGCCAGCAGTGCCGGGGGTACTGGAAACACCATATATTTT.

The chain employs TRBV5-1 and TRBJ1-4; 8 bases fit TRBD1. Germline V gives CDR1 SGHRS, CDR2 YFSETQ. V shed 5 bases and J 7 bases; nucleotides not matched to a gene: 10. This CDR3 has 15 residues. CDR3 loop: CASSIVGQGSEKLFF. Written as DNA, the CDR3 is TGCGCCAGCAGTATCGTCGGACAGGGTTCTGAAAAACTGTTTTTT.

Concerning this clone itself: As the CDR3 is not closed by the conserved phenylalanine or tryptophan, this likely results from a read error. The rearrangement uses TRBV7-2 and TRBJ1-2; D remains unclear. Germline V gene lookup returns CDR1 SGHTA and CDR2 FQGNSA. The CDR3 extends over 13 amino acids. Trimming cost V 1 base and J 3 bases, with 6 bases left between them. CDR3 residues: CASSLGTDYGYTL. The CDR3 DNA is TGTGCCAGCAGCTTAGGGACGGACTATGGCTACACCCTC.

V is TRBV19 and J is TRBJ2-3, with 8 positions matching TRBD2. This CDR3 is 13 amino acids long. CDR1 LNHDA and CDR2 SQIVND come from the germline V gene (reference sequence). Trimming at V came to 5 bases and at J to 14 bases, leaving 12 bases not matched to a gene. The CDR3 reads CASSGLGAGAPYF. CDR3 coding DNA: TGTGCCAGTAGTGGGCTGGGAGCGGGGGCTCCGTATTTT.

The chain recombines TRBV5-1 with TRBJ2-2, with D perhaps TRBD2 (6 bases). The germline V and J ends were trimmed by 0 bases and 3 bases, with 12 bases remaining between them. CDR1 and CDR2 (germline): SGHRS, YFSETQ. The CDR3 runs to 16 residues. The CDR3 sequence: CASSLGLVVDTGELFF. The CDR3 region has the DNA TGCGCCAGCAGCTTGGGACTAGTGGTGGACACCGGGGAGCTGTTTTTT.

The rearrangement joins TRBV7-9 to TRBJ2-5; D not resolved. The CDR3 sequence is 14 residues long. Trimming pared 1 base from V and 1 base from J, leaving 7 bases between. The V gene's germline CDR1 is SEHNR and CDR2 FQNEAQ (reference sequence). The CDR3 loop reads CASSLEPGQETQYF. The CDR3, as DNA: TGTGCCAGCAGCTTAGAACCAGGCCAAGAGACCCAGTACTTC.

The chain has TRBV4-1 and TRBJ2-5, with D possibly TRBD1 on 6 matching bases. Per the germline V gene, CDR1 is MGHRA and CDR2 is YSYEKL. The V gene lost 5 bases and the J gene lost 0 bases, with 10 bases spanning the gap. The CDR3 spans 14 residues. The CDR3 protein is CASSFRGHQETQYF. The CDR3 DNA reads TGCGCCAGCAGCTTCAGGGGACACCAAGAGACCCAGTACTTC.

The genes are TRBV11-3 and TRBJ2-5, with 8 bases that match TRBD1. V trimming: 4 bases; J trimming: 5 bases; junction bases outside the gene matches: 9. This CDR3 region has 15 residues. CDR1 and CDR2 from the germline V gene are SGHNT and YENEEA. CDR3 protein: CASSSAEDRDETQYF. DNA of the CDR3: TGTGCCAGCAGCTCAGCCGAGGACAGGGACGAGACCCAGTACTTC.

V is TRBV9 and J is TRBJ2-1; 10 bases are shared with TRBD2. CDR3 length: 15 residues. The V and J ends lost 2 bases and 4 bases, in that order; junction bases with no gene match: 3. The germline gives CDR1 SGDLS, CDR2 YYNGEE. In DNA form, the CDR3 reads TGTGCCAGCAGCGTTAGCGGGGGGCCATACAATGAGCAGTTCTTC. It encodes CASSVSGGPYNEQFF. The whole variable domain, filled in from reference TRBV9 and TRBJ2-1, reads DSGVTQTPKHLITATGQRVTLRCSPRSGDLSVYWYQQSLDQGLQFLIQYYNGEERAKGNILERFSAQQFPDLHSELNLSSLELGDSALYFCASSVSGGPYNEQFFGPGTRLTVL.

The chain is built from TRBV18 and TRBJ2-5; 7 nucleotides match TRBD1. Trimming removed 5 bases from V and 4 bases from J; junction bases left unmatched: 7. Germline V lookup: CDR1 KGHSH, CDR2 LQKENI. The CDR3 extends over 14 amino acids. CDR3 protein: CASSANRGRETQYF. The CDR3 nucleotides are TGTGCCAGCTCAGCTAACAGGGGACGAGAGACCCAGTACTTC.

The J gene is TRBJ1-3, the V gene TRBV14; no definite D call. V was pared by 6 bases and J by 0 bases, with 30 bases between. Germline CDR1 SGHDN, CDR2 FVKESK. This CDR3 has 21 amino acids. CDR3 in amino acids: CASSPLWREPFRISSGNTIYF. For the CDR3, the DNA is TGTGCCAGCAGTCCTCTTTGGAGGGAACCATTCCGAATCAGCTCTGGAAACACCATATATTTT. Looking up the rest from reference TRBV14 and TRBJ1-3 gives the full variable domain: EAGVTQFPSHSVIEKGQTVTLRCDPISGHDNLYWYRRVMGKEIKFLLHFVKESKQDESGMPNNRFLAERTGGTYSTLKVQPAELEDSGVYFCASSPLWREPFRISSGNTIYFGEGSWLTVV.

This chain links TRBV27 with TRBJ2-1, with D possibly being TRBD1 (5 bases). With 10 bases removed from V and 6 bases from J, the gap between germline ends came to 25 bases. This CDR3 spans 16 amino acids. CDR1 MNHEY and CDR2 SMNVEV come from the germline V gene (reference sequence). The CDR3 DNA is TGTGCCACCGAGCGAACCGGCCTCAAAGGGGTCAATGAGCAGTTCTTC. Its protein is CATERTGLKGVNEQFF.

The rearrangement links TRBV25-1 to TRBJ1-2; TRBD1 is a possible D gene (6 bases). The CDR3 has 15 residues. Trimming stripped 3 bases from V and 4 bases from J, with 15 bases between. The germline V gene encodes CDR1 MGHDK and CDR2 SYGVNS. The CDR3 sequence is CASSDPRGSVYGYTF. The CDR3 DNA reads as TGTGCCAGCAGTGACCCTAGGGGGTCAGTCTATGGCTACACCTTC.

The V and J genes are TRBV27 and TRBJ2-3, with D perhaps matching TRBD2 (5 bases). The germline V gene has CDR1 MNHEY and CDR2 SMNVEV (reference sequence). The CDR3 sequence is 14 residues long. V was cut by 3 bases and J by 4 bases, with 11 bases left in between. Here the CDR3 DNA reads TGTGCCAGCAGTTTGGCTAGCTCGTCAGATACGCAGTATTTT. Protein sequence: CASSLASSSDTQYF.

V and J are TRBV7-9 and TRBJ2-1, with 7 nucleotides matching TRBD1. V trimming: 2 bases; J trimming: 7 bases; junction bases outside the gene matches: 11. The CDR3 totals 16 residues. Germline V gene data show CDR1 as SEHNR and CDR2 as FQNEAQ (reference sequence). In DNA form, the CDR3 reads TGTGCCAGCAGCTTACCGGGACAGCCTGTCGCAAATGAGCAGTTCTTC. This encodes CASSLPGQPVANEQFF. Using reference TRBV7-9 and TRBJ2-1 for the parts outside the CDR3, the full variable domain is DTGVSQNPRHKITKRGQNVTFRCDPISEHNRLYWYRQTLGQGPEFLTYFQNEAQLEKSRLLSDRFSAERPKGSFSTLEIQRTEQGDSAMYLCASSLPGQPVANEQFFGPGTRLTVL.